The 27 T cell receptor beta chains below come from one sample, sequenced in a study of blood T cells in healthy people across ages (dated by TCRdb to the mid-2010s). Preparation of the library involved 5' RACE. These reads were obtained on an Illumina HiSeq 2500. The second PCR ran for about 6 to 11 cycles and used a J-beta primer mix along with a sample-barcoded 5' primer. In-frame beta chains were kept once TCRdb had trimmed the public reads at Q25 with fastp and called clones with MiXCR. Identical CDR3 proteins give one entry, which carries the most common genes and DNA. The sample contains 550,000 to 750,000 distinct CDR3 sequences, 21% of them found a single time. The ten top clones hold roughly 3.9% of the sample. What was sequenced was blood. The receptor source for this set is a man aged 70-80 years in good health.

V and J are TRBV4-3 and TRBJ2-3; 10 bases agree with TRBD2. V lost 0 bases and J lost 4; bases outside the gene matches: 4. In germline, CDR1 is LGHNA, CDR2 YSLEER. The CDR3 extends over 16 amino acids. Here the CDR3 reads CASSQDLTSGSDTQYF. The CDR3 region has the DNA TGCGCCAGCAGCCAAGATCTGACTAGCGGGTCAGATACGCAGTATTTT.

This clonotype was recorded a few times. The chain recombines TRBV3-1 with TRBJ2-3; no clear D. The germline V gene encodes CDR1 LGHDT and CDR2 YNNKEL (reference sequence). V was pared by 5 bases and J by 3 bases, with 15 bases between. This CDR3 is 15 amino acids long. The CDR3 DNA sequence: TGTGCCAGCAGCACCTACTATAGCAGGACAGATACGCAGTATTTT. Protein: CASSTYYSRTDTQYF.

In this sample, this clonotype turned up a few times. The chain uses TRBV7-9 and TRBJ2-3, with 7 bases that match TRBD1. V was pared by 3 bases and J by 1 base, with 4 bases of the junction left unmatched. Germline V gene data show CDR1 as SEHNR and CDR2 as FQNEAQ (reference sequence). The CDR3 has 15 residues. The CDR3, as DNA: TGTGCCAGCAGCTTCAGACAGGGTGGCACAGATACGCAGTATTTT. Translation gives CASSFRQGGTDTQYF.

This clonotype was counted many times. The V call is TRBV29-1, the J call TRBJ2-7; D remains unclear. From germline, CDR1 is SQVTM and CDR2 ANQGSEA. V lost 4 bases to trimming and J lost 1 base, with 8 bases between them. CDR3 size: 12 residues. This CDR3 reads CSVGEGSYEQYF. CDR3 coding DNA: TGCAGCGTTGGTGAAGGATCCTACGAGCAGTACTTC.

This clonotype was observed a few times. The chain recombines TRBV29-1 with TRBJ2-7, with D uncertain. V shed 5 bases and J shed 2 bases, with 7 bases lying between them. This CDR3 region has 11 residues. CDR1 is SQVTM and CDR2 is ANQGSEA in the germline V gene. DNA for the CDR3: TGCAGCGTTCGCACGGCCTACGAGCAGTACTTC. This encodes CSVRTAYEQYF.

The chain joins TRBV12-3 or TRBV12-4 to TRBJ1-1; possibly TRBD1 for D (5 bases). The V end was cut by 3 bases, the J end by 6 bases, with 11 bases between. The CDR3 loop spans 13 amino acids. The CDR3 DNA is TGTGCCAGCAGTTTTTCCGGGGGGGCTGAAGCTTTCTTT. Translating it yields CASSFSGGAEAFF.

This clonotype was picked up one time. The chain uses TRBV12-3 or TRBV12-4 and TRBJ1-1, with D uncertain. The CDR3 has 8 residues. The V end lost 6 bases, the J end lost 12 bases, and 5 bases lay between the germline ends. The CDR3 protein is CASSPTFF. CDR3 nucleotide sequence: TGTGCCAGCAGCCCGACTTTCTTT.

This clonotype was seen only a few times. Here the CDR3 DNA reads TGCAGTGCTAGGATGGGGCCCAATCAGCCCCAGCATTTT. Amino acid sequence: CSARMGPNQPQHF. The rearrangement uses TRBV20-1 and TRBJ1-5; D may be TRBD1 (5 bases). The V gene lost 3 bases and the J gene lost 3 bases, with 9 bases spanning the gap. The germline CDR1 and CDR2 sequences are DFQATT and SNEGSKA (reference sequence). This CDR3 has 13 residues.

The table lists this clonotype with a few counts. The chain has TRBV7-6 and TRBJ2-1, with 7 positions matching TRBD2. The V segment lost 5 bases and the J segment 5 bases; nucleotides outside the gene matches: 15. CDR3 length: 17 amino acids. Germline loops: CDR1 SGHVS, CDR2 FNYEAQ. The CDR3 bases are TGTGCCAGCAGCCAGACCTTCCAAGCGGGGAATAACAATGAGCAGTTCTTC. The encoded protein is CASSQTFQAGNNNEQFF.

This chain joins TRBV5-1 and TRBJ1-2, with D perhaps TRBD1 (5 bases). Trimming removed 0 bases at V and 7 bases at J, with 16 bases between. Germline-derived CDR1 and CDR2 are SGHRS and YFSETQ. This CDR3 has 15 amino acids. The CDR3 nucleotides are TGCGCCAGCAGCTTGGCCGGTGGCAGGGATAGTGGCTACACCTTC. Its translation is CASSLAGGRDSGYTF.

The chain joins TRBV12-3 or TRBV12-4 to TRBJ2-1; D remains ambiguous. The DNA matches TRBJ2-7 better at its end, which makes the J call doubtful. The CDR3 contains 12 residues. CDR3 in DNA: TGTGCCAGCAGTCACGGCTCGAACGAGCAGTACTTC. This sequence encodes CASSHGSNEQYF.

This clonotype was counted only a few times. The V call is TRBV5-1, the J call TRBJ2-4; 11 bases line up with TRBD2. Germline CDR1 and CDR2: SGHRS and YFSETQ. The CDR3 is made up of 19 amino acids. J gave up 3 bases and V 4 bases, and 15 bases lay outside the gene matches. Here the CDR3 reads CASSPLAGGPVFGKNIQYF. The CDR3, as DNA: TGCGCCAGCAGCCCTTTAGCGGGAGGGCCAGTTTTCGGCAAAAACATTCAGTACTTC.

This clonotype was seen ten or more times. The germline gene is not matched at one end of the junction; a read error may be the cause. The V call is TRBV5-1, the J call TRBJ2-2, with D possibly matching TRBD2 (5 bases). Germline CDR1 reads SGHRS; CDR2 reads YFSETQ. This CDR3 contains 14 residues. CDR3 bases: TGTGCCAGCAGCTTAGCGTCCGGGACCGGGGAGCTGTTTTTT. Translating it yields CASSLASGTGELFF.

The chain is built from TRBV20-1 and TRBJ1-5; a weak D match, TRBD1 (6 bases). The CDR3 covers 14 residues. V lost 6 bases to trimming and J lost 1 base, with 13 bases between them. Looked up from germline, CDR1 is DFQATT and CDR2 is SNEGSKA (reference sequence). The chain's CDR3 is CSALGGGSNQPQHF. CDR3 bases: TGCAGTGCATTAGGGGGGGGAAGCAATCAGCCCCAGCATTTT.

This clonotype was observed a handful of times. The rearrangement joins TRBV12-3 or TRBV12-4 to TRBJ2-7, with 8 bases identical to TRBD2. This CDR3 contains 14 residues. Trimming removed 4 bases from V and 1 base from J; junction bases left unmatched: 3. CDR3 residues: CASSSLAGSYEQYF. As DNA, the CDR3 is TGTGCCAGCAGTTCCCTAGCGGGTTCCTACGAGCAGTACTTC.

This clonotype was recorded a few times. This rearrangement joins TRBV3-1 to TRBJ2-1, with 10 bases that match TRBD2. The CDR3 length is 14 residues. Germline V gene lookup returns CDR1 LGHDT and CDR2 YNNKEL (reference sequence). V was clipped by 4 bases and J by 8 bases; unmatched bases: 5. The DNA of the CDR3 is TGTGCCAGCAGCCGGCTAGCGGGAGTCCATGAGCAGTTCTTC. It translates to CASSRLAGVHEQFF.

This clonotype occurred many times. The CDR3 spells CASIATSGSYNEQFF. The CDR3 coding sequence is TGTGCCAGCATCGCCACTAGCGGCTCCTACAATGAGCAGTTCTTC. The V and J genes are TRBV6-6 and TRBJ2-1, with 8 bases aligning to TRBD2. The germline CDR1 and CDR2 sequences are MNHNY and SVGAGI (reference sequence). The CDR3 length is 15 residues. With V trimmed by 7 bases and J by 0 bases, 5 bases remained unmatched.

This clonotype came up once. This chain uses TRBV7-2 with TRBJ2-7; 12 nucleotides line up with TRBD2. The J segment lost 4 bases and the V segment lost 2 bases, leaving 3 bases of the junction unmatched. Germline CDR1 SGHTA, CDR2 FQGNSA. The CDR3 covers 15 residues. In nucleotides, the CDR3 is TGTGCCAGCAGCTTAACTAGCGGGAGGAAGTACGAGCAGTACTTC. This sequence encodes CASSLTSGRKYEQYF.

This clonotype occurred many times. The chain uses TRBV6-2 or TRBV6-3 and TRBJ2-3, with 7 bases that match TRBD2. The CDR3 has 15 residues. The V gene end was trimmed by 6 bases and the J gene end by 2 bases; junction bases not matched to a gene: 8. Germline CDR1 MNHEY, CDR2 SVGEGT. CDR3 nucleotides: TGTGCCAGCAGCAGACTAGCCGGCGACACAGATACGCAGTATTTT. Translating gives CASSRLAGDTDTQYF.

There are a few counts of this clonotype. This CDR3 is CASSLEQASLYGYTF. Here the CDR3 DNA reads TGCGCCAGCAGCTTGGAACAGGCCTCCTTATATGGCTACACCTTC. The chain carries TRBV5-1 and TRBJ1-2, with a weak D call TRBD1 (5 bases). The germline V gene encodes CDR1 SGHRS and CDR2 YFSETQ. CDR3 length equals 15 residues. V shed 0 bases and J shed 5 bases, with 14 bases lying between them.

The sample holds a few counts of this clonotype. The chain links TRBV7-9 to TRBJ2-1, with 9 bases aligning to TRBD1. The DNA matches TRBJ2-5 better at its end, which makes the J call doubtful. CDR3 length: 14 residues. Germline CDR1 is SEHNR and CDR2 is FQNEAQ (reference sequence). The CDR3, as DNA: TGTGCCAGCGGCCCCTGGGACAGGGTTCAGACCCAGTACTTC. The encoded protein is CASGPWDRVQTQYF.

The chain carries TRBV5-1 and TRBJ2-7, with 9 positions matching TRBD1. This CDR3 comprises 15 residues. Germline loops: CDR1 SGHRS, CDR2 YFSETQ. The V gene end was trimmed by 4 bases and the J gene end by 1 base; junction bases not matched to a gene: 6. The CDR3, as DNA: TGCGCCAGCAGCCCGGACAGGGGCCGATCCTACGAGCAGTACTTC. It yields the protein CASSPDRGRSYEQYF.

The sample holds a few counts of this clonotype. The chain joins TRBV6-1 to TRBJ1-4; TRBD1 matches at 9 bases. Trimming removed 7 bases from V and 6 bases from J; junction bases left unmatched: 9. Per germline, CDR1 MNHNS and CDR2 SASEGT. This CDR3 spans 15 amino acids. This CDR3 is CASKVSRQGDEKLFF. The CDR3 DNA reads as TGTGCCAGCAAGGTTTCGAGACAGGGGGATGAAAAACTGTTTTTT.

The gene calls are TRBV7-6 and TRBJ2-3; no clear D. Deletions cut 1 base from V and 2 bases from J, with 7 bases between. CDR1 and CDR2 from the germline V gene are SGHVS and FNYEAQ. CDR3 length: 14 residues. Here the CDR3 DNA reads TGTGCCAGCAGCTTAGTCGGCTACACAGATACGCAGTATTTT. Translation: CASSLVGYTDTQYF.

This clonotype was counted a few times. The gene calls are TRBV29-1 and TRBJ2-2; D is undetermined. The CDR3 is 12 residues long. The germline V gene encodes CDR1 SQVTM and CDR2 ANQGSEA. V was cut by 5 bases and J by 2 bases, with 6 bases left in between. The CDR3 sequence is CSVWHNTGELFF. Here the CDR3 DNA reads TGCAGCGTTTGGCACAACACCGGGGAGCTGTTTTTT.

For this clonotype: Likely a read error: the CDR3 ends without its conserved phenylalanine or tryptophan. This sequence joins TRBV12-3 or TRBV12-4 and TRBJ2-3, with 9 bases identical to TRBD2. CDR3 length: 16 residues. The DNA of the CDR3 is TGTGCCGGCAGTTCCGTAGCGGGAGCGATCACAGATACGCAGTATTCT. It translates to CAGSSVAGAITDTQYS.

As for this clonotype: This clone may be a read error of a much larger clone one base away. This chain uses TRBV6-4 with TRBJ2-6; D is uncertain. The V gene's germline CDR1 is MRHNA and CDR2 SNTAGT. The CDR3 is made up of 14 amino acids. CDR3 protein: CASSLFSEANVLTF. Here the CDR3 DNA reads TGTGCCAGCAGCCTGTTCTCTGAGGCCAACGTCCTGACTTTC.